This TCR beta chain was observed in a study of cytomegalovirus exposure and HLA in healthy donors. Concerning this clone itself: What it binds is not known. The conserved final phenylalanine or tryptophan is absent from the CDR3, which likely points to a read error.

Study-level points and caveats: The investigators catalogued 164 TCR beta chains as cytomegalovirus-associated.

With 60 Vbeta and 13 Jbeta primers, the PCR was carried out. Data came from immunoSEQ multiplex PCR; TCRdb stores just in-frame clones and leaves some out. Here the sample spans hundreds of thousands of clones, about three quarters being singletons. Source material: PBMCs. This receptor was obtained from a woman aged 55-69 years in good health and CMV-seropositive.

Written as DNA, the CDR3 is TGTGCCAGCAGCTTTGGTAGCGGGGTAGAGCAGTACCTC. As protein: CASSFGSGVEQYL. The rearrangement uses TRBV11-2 and TRBJ2-7; TRBD2 matches 8 bases. V shed 3 bases and J 7 bases; nucleotides not matched to a gene: 5. This CDR3 region has 13 residues. Germline V gene data show CDR1 as SGHAT and CDR2 as FQNNGV.